The 24 T cell receptor beta chains below were found in one sample sequenced in a study of T cells in localized non-small cell lung cancer. Measured with immunoSEQ multiplex PCR; TCRdb has only the in-frame clones, and not every one. The sample has roughly 48,000 clones; approximately 80% are singletons. Sequenced here: peripheral blood, sampled before any cancer treatment. These receptor sequences come from a man between 40 and 69 years old with stage I squamous cell lung carcinoma.

The V call is TRBV6-5, the J call TRBJ1-2; D gene unclear. Germline-derived CDR1 and CDR2 are MNHEY and SVGAGI. The CDR3 extends over 16 amino acids. V shed 0 bases and J shed 0 bases, with 11 bases lying between them. CDR3 in DNA: TGTGCCAGCAGTTACTCTTTCGGAGCCCCTAACTATGGCTACACCTTC. It translates to CASSYSFGAPNYGYTF.

The chain links TRBV6-6 to TRBJ2-7; D is unresolved. This CDR3 comprises 14 residues. The germline V gene has CDR1 MNHNY and CDR2 SVGAGI (reference sequence). V lost 2 bases, J lost 0 bases, and 8 bases lay in between. CDR3 bases: TGTGCCAGCAGTTACCCGTCCAGCTCCTACGAGCAGTACTTC. This codes for CASSYPSSSYEQYF.

This clone was seen only a few times. The chain recombines TRBV2 with TRBJ1-5; D is uncertain. Trimming cost V 2 bases and J 4 bases, with 9 bases left between them. CDR1 is SNHLY, CDR2 FYNNEI, per germline. The CDR3 runs to 14 residues. The CDR3 spells CASSERRLNQPQHF. In DNA, the CDR3 is TGTGCCAGCAGTGAAAGGCGGCTTAATCAGCCCCAGCATTTT.

The chain recombines TRBV9 with TRBJ2-3; tentative D call: TRBD1 (5 bases). This CDR3 has 15 residues. Germline V gene data show CDR1 as SGDLS and CDR2 as YYNGEE. Trimming left V 4 bases short and J 1 base short, with 13 bases between. The CDR3 DNA reads as TGTGCCAGCAGCACCCTAGGGGATGGCACAGATACGCAGTATTTT. Translated: CASSTLGDGTDTQYF.

This chain links TRBV27 with TRBJ2-3; D is undetermined. The germline CDR1 and CDR2 sequences are MNHEY and SMNVEV (reference sequence). The V gene lost 6 bases and the J gene lost 0 bases, with 13 bases spanning the gap. The CDR3 length is 15 residues. DNA for the CDR3: TGTGCCAGCAGCCTTCGATCGACCAGCACAGATACGCAGTATTTT. Protein: CASSLRSTSTDTQYF.

The chain employs TRBV6-5 and TRBJ1-2, with unresolved D. The CDR3 runs to 13 residues. Trimming took 0 bases from V and 8 from J, leaving 10 bases between them. The germline gives CDR1 MNHEY, CDR2 SVGAGI. CDR3 coding DNA: TGTGCCAGCAGTTACTCCGGCGGTCGGGGCTACACCTTC. This sequence encodes CASSYSGGRGYTF.

CDR3 in DNA: TGTGCCAGCACCGCCGGGAATCCTGCTAACTATGGCTACACCTTC. It yields the protein CASTAGNPANYGYTF. V and J are TRBV27 and TRBJ1-2, with D unclear. CDR1 and CDR2 from the germline V gene are MNHEY and SMNVEV (reference sequence). V lost 7 bases and J 0 bases, leaving 15 bases between the germline ends. The CDR3 is 15 residues long.

The chain recombines TRBV15 with TRBJ2-7; the match to TRBD1 covers 9 bases. Germline V CDR1 and CDR2: LNHNV, YYDKDF (reference sequence). This CDR3 has 13 residues. V lost 7 bases to trimming and J lost 1 base; unmatched junction nucleotides: 2. The CDR3 is CATTTGGSYEQYF. DNA of the CDR3: TGTGCCACCACGACAGGGGGTTCCTACGAGCAGTACTTC.

This clone appeared once. The chain links TRBV6-1 to TRBJ1-6; 7 bases align to TRBD1. Trimming removed 4 bases from V and 8 bases from J; junction bases left unmatched: 8. The CDR3 sequence is 15 residues long. CDR1 and CDR2 from the germline V gene are MNHNS and SASEGT. CDR3 nucleotide sequence: TGTGCCAGCAGTGTTACCGACAGGGAGTATTCACCCCTCCACTTT. Encoded protein: CASSVTDREYSPLHF.

The CDR3 sequence is CASSIKDTGNQPQHF. CDR3 nucleotides: TGTGCCTCCAGCATCAAGGACACCGGGAATCAGCCCCAGCATTTT. The gene calls are TRBV30 and TRBJ1-5; D might be TRBD1 (5 bases). Germline V lookup: CDR1 GTSNPN, CDR2 SVGIG (reference sequence). Trimming shortened V by 7 bases and J by 4 bases, and 20 bases separated the two germline ends. The CDR3 covers 15 residues.

This chain links TRBV6-5 with TRBJ1-2; unclear D gene. The V gene lost 6 bases and the J gene lost 5 bases, with 7 bases spanning the gap. CDR1 is MNHEY and CDR2 is SVGAGI in the germline V gene. This CDR3 contains 11 residues. In DNA form, the CDR3 reads TGTGCCAGCAGCTCTTTGTATGGCTACACCTTC. Its translation is CASSSLYGYTF.

This rearrangement joins TRBV6-6 to TRBJ1-4; 7 positions match TRBD1. The CDR3 is made up of 15 amino acids. Germline CDR1 is MNHNY and CDR2 is SVGAGI (reference sequence). With 4 bases clipped from V and 4 bases from J, the junction kept 6 bases outside the gene matches. The CDR3 coding sequence is TGTGCCAGCAGTTTCCGACAGGGAGGTAATGAAAAACTGTTTTTT. Protein product: CASSFRQGGNEKLFF.

This chain joins TRBV9 and TRBJ2-2, with D perhaps matching TRBD1 (5 bases). V shed 2 bases and J shed 8 bases, with 19 bases lying between them. There are 16 residues in the CDR3. Germline V lookup: CDR1 SGDLS, CDR2 YYNGEE. CDR3 in amino acids: CASSVSAGLGQGELFF. The CDR3 DNA follows: TGTGCCAGCAGCGTTAGTGCAGGGCTAGGTCAAGGGGAGCTGTTTTTT.

This rearrangement joins TRBV19 to TRBJ1-2; TRBD1 is a possible D gene (6 bases). The CDR3 length is 11 residues. Trimming took 10 bases from V and 8 from J, leaving 14 bases between them. The germline V gene has CDR1 LNHDA and CDR2 SQIVND (reference sequence). This CDR3 reads CATYRADGYTF. DNA for the CDR3: TGTGCCACCTACAGGGCGGACGGCTACACCTTC.

This clone was counted a single time. This chain connects TRBV6-1 to TRBJ2-5; no clear D. This CDR3 has 16 residues. Germline V gene data show CDR1 as MNHNS and CDR2 as SASEGT. Trimming cost V 3 bases and J 6 bases, with 20 bases left between them. The DNA of the CDR3 is TGTGCCAGCAGTGAGGCCCTTTCCGGCGGCTGGAAGACCCAGTACTTC. This translates into CASSEALSGGWKTQYF.

The V and J genes are TRBV5-1 and TRBJ1-2, with D unclear. This CDR3 is built from 14 residues. V was shortened by 2 bases and J by 0 bases, with 8 bases between the two germline ends. Germline V gives CDR1 SGHRS, CDR2 YFSETQ. CDR3 nucleotide sequence: TGCGCCAGCAGCTTAAGTCCCCCTAACTATGGCTACACCTTC. Protein: CASSLSPPNYGYTF.

V gene TRBV7-9 combines with J gene TRBJ2-2; the match to TRBD1 covers 10 bases. This CDR3 region has 15 residues. Germline CDR1 reads SEHNR; CDR2 reads FQNEAQ (reference sequence). After removal of 5 bases from V and 3 bases from J, the junction contained 3 bases not matched to a gene. This CDR3 reads CASSRGTGDTGELFF. The CDR3 DNA follows: TGTGCCAGCAGCCGCGGGACAGGGGACACCGGGGAGCTGTTTTTT.

The V and J genes are TRBV30 and TRBJ1-6, with 12 bases that match TRBD1. Germline V CDR1 and CDR2: GTSNPN, SVGIG (reference sequence). V lost 4 bases to trimming and J lost 8 bases; unmatched junction nucleotides: 3. The length of the CDR3 is 14 residues. The CDR3 region has the DNA TGTGCCTGGAACCGGGACAGGGGGCATTCACCCCTCCACTTT. This gives the protein CAWNRDRGHSPLHF.

V usage is TRBV2 and J usage is TRBJ2-7; D gene ambiguous. Germline assignment: CDR1 SNHLY and CDR2 FYNNEI. V was shortened by 10 bases and J by 1 base, with 8 bases between the two germline ends. The CDR3 is made up of 11 amino acids. The CDR3 spells CATARSYEQYF. The CDR3 DNA follows: TGTGCCACCGCGAGGTCCTACGAGCAGTACTTC. Looking up the rest from reference TRBV2 and TRBJ2-7 gives the full variable domain: EPEVTQTPSHQVTQMGQEVILRCVPISNHLYFYWYRQILGQKVEFLVSFYNNEISEKSEIFDDQFSVERPDGSNFTLKIRSTKLEDSAMYFCATARSYEQYFGPGTRLTVT.

This clone has only a few counts. The chain has TRBV6-6 and TRBJ1-1; D is unresolved. The CDR3 has 9 amino acids. Between the trimmed V and J ends, which lost 10 bases and 11 bases, there was a span of 11 bases. Germline loops: CDR1 MNHNY, CDR2 SVGAGI (reference sequence). CDR3 sequence reads: CAIGIKAFF. CDR3 bases: TGTGCCATTGGGATAAAGGCTTTCTTT.

The chain recombines TRBV14 with TRBJ2-1; D perhaps matches TRBD1 (6 bases). The CDR3 covers 17 residues. Trimming shortened V by 2 bases and J by 0 bases, and 14 bases separated the two germline ends. Germline V gives CDR1 SGHDN, CDR2 FVKESK. CDR3 region: CASSQPGAPSSYNEQFF. The CDR3, as DNA: TGTGCCAGCAGCCAACCAGGGGCCCCAAGCTCCTACAATGAGCAGTTCTTC.

V and J are TRBV29-1 and TRBJ2-3; either TRBD1 or TRBD2 may supply D (9 bases each). The CDR3 is made up of 16 amino acids. Germline assignment: CDR1 SQVTM and CDR2 ANQGSEA. The ends were cut back, 8 bases at V and 14 bases at J, with 35 bases in the middle. For the CDR3, the DNA is TGCAGCTCCGGGGAGGGACAGGGACTAGCCCAACGAGGCCCGTATTTT. It yields the protein CSSGEGQGLAQRGPYF.

The chain joins TRBV20-1 to TRBJ2-7; D gene unclear. The CDR3 spans 11 residues. The germline gives CDR1 DFQATT, CDR2 SNEGSKA (reference sequence). The CDR3 nucleotides read TGCAGCACGCCCTGGGTGGACGAGCAGTACTTC. It translates to CSTPWVDEQYF.

V is TRBV7-1 and J is TRBJ2-7; D ambiguous. TRBV7-1 is an open reading frame, and its role is uncertain. Trimming pared 4 bases from V and 1 base from J, leaving 5 bases between. CDR3 length: 12 residues. CDR3 in amino acids: CASSLMSYEQYF. The CDR3 coding sequence is TGTGCCAGCAGCTTAATGTCCTACGAGCAGTACTTC.